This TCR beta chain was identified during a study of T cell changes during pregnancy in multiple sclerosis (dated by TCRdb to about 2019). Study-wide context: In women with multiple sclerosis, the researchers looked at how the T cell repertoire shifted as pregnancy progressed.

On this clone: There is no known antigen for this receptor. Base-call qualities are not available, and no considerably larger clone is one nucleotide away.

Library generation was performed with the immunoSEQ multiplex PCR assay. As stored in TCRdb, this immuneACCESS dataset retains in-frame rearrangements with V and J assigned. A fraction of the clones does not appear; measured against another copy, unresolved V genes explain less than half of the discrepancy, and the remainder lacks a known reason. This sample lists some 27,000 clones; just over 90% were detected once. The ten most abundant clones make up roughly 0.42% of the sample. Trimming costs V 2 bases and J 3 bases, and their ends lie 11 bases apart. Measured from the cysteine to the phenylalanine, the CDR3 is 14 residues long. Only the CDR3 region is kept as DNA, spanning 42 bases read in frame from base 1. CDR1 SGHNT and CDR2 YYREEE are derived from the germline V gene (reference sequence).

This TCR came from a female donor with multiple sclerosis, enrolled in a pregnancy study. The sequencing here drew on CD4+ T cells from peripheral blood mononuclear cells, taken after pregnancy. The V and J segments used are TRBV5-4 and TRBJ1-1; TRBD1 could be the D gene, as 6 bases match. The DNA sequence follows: TGTGCCAGCAGCTTAGGGACAAGGGACACTGAAGCTTTCTTT. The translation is CASSLGTRDTEAFF.